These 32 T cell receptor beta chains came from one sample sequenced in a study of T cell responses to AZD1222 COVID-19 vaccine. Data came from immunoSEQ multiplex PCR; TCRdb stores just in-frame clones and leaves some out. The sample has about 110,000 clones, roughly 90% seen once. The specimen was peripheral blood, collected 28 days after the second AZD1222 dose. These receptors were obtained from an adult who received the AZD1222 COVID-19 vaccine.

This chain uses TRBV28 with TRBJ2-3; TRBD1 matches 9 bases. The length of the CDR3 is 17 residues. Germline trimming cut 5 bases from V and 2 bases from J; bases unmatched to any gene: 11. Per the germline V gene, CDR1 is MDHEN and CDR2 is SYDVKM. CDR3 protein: CASSLLGQGRDTDTQYF. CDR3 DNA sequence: TGTGCCAGCAGTCTCCTGGGACAGGGTCGGGACACAGATACGCAGTATTTT.

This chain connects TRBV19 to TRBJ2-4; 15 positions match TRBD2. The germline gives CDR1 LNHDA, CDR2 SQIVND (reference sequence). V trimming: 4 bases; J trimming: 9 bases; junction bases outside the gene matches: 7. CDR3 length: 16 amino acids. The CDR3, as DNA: TGTGCCAGTAGTACCCGGACTAGCGGGAGGGTTGGCATTCAGTACTTC. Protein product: CASSTRTSGRVGIQYF.

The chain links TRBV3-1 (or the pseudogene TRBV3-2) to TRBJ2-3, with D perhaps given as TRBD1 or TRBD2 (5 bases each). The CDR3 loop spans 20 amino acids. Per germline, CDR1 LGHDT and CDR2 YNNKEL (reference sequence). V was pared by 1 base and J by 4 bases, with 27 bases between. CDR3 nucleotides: TGTGCCAGCAGCCAAGCCCCGGACGGGACCATCCGGGACGACGCAGATACGCAGTATTTT. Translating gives CASSQAPDGTIRDDADTQYF.

This CDR3 is CASSLGGTGPSGTQYF. In DNA, the CDR3 is TGCGCCAGCAGCTTGGGGGGGACAGGGCCTAGCGGGACGCAGTATTTT. The chain employs TRBV5-1 and TRBJ2-3; the D gene is possibly TRBD1 (9 bases). CDR3 size: 16 residues. CDR1 SGHRS and CDR2 YFSETQ come from the germline V gene. V lost 0 bases to trimming and J lost 9 bases, with 20 bases between them. The whole variable domain, remainder taken from reference TRBV5-1 and TRBJ2-3, is KAGVTQTPRYLIKTRGQQVTLSCSPISGHRSVSWYQQTPGQGLQFLFEYFSETQRNKGNFPGRFSGRQFSNSRSEMNVSTLELGDSALYLCASSLGGTGPSGTQYFGPGTRLTVL.

The CDR3 protein is CASSLYGQTGLTYEQYF. The DNA of the CDR3 is TGTGCCAGCAGCCTCTATGGGCAAACAGGATTGACCTACGAGCAGTACTTC. This rearrangement joins TRBV3-1 (or the pseudogene TRBV3-2) to TRBJ2-7; TRBD1 is a possible D gene (5 bases). The CDR3 extends over 17 amino acids. CDR1 LGHDT and CDR2 YNNKEL come from the germline V gene (reference sequence). The V and J ends lost 4 bases and 2 bases respectively, with 21 bases between them.

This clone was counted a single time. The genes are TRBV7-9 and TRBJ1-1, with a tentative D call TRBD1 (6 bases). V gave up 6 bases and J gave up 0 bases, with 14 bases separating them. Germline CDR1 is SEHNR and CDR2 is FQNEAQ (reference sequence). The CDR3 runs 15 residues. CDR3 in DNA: TGTGCCAGCAGTTTAACTACAGGGATGAACACTGAAGCTTTCTTT. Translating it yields CASSLTTGMNTEAFF. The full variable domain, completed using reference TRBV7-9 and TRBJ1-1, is DTGVSQNPRHKITKRGQNVTFRCDPISEHNRLYWYRQTLGQGPEFLTYFQNEAQLEKSRLLSDRFSAERPKGSFSTLEIQRTEQGDSAMYLCASSLTTGMNTEAFFGQGTRLTVV.

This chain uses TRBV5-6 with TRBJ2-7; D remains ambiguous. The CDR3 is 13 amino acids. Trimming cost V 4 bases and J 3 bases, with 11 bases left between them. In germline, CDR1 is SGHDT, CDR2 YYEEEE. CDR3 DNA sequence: TGTGCCAGCAGCCTTGGCAGGAGCTACGAGCAGTACTTC. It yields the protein CASSLGRSYEQYF.

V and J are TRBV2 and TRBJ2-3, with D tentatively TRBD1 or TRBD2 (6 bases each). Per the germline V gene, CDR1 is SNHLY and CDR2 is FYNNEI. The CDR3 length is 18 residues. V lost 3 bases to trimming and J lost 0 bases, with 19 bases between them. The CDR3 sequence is CASSDPGRGHTSTDTQYF. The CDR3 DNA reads TGTGCCAGCAGTGATCCGGGACGGGGGCACACTAGCACAGATACGCAGTATTTT. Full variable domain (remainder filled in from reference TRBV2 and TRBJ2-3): EPEVTQTPSHQVTQMGQEVILRCVPISNHLYFYWYRQILGQKVEFLVSFYNNEISEKSEIFDDQFSVERPDGSNFTLKIRSTKLEDSAMYFCASSDPGRGHTSTDTQYFGPGTRLTVL.

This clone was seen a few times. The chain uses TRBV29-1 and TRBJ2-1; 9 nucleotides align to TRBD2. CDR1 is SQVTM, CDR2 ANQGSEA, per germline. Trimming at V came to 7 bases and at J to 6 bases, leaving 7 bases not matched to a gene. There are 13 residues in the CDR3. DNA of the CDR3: TGCAGCGGGGGACTAGCCCTCCTCAATGAGCAGTTCTTC. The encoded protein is CSGGLALLNEQFF.

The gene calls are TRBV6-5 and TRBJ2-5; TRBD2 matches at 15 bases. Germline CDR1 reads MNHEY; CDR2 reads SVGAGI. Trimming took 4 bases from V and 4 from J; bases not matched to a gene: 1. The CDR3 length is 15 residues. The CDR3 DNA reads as TGTGCCAGCAGTTCGGGACTAGCGGGAGGAGAGACCCAGTACTTC. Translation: CASSSGLAGGETQYF.

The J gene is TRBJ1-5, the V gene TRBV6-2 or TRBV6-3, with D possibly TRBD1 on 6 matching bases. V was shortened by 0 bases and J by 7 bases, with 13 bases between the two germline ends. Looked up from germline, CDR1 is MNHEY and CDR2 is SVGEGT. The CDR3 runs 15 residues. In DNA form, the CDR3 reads TGTGCCAGCAGTTACTCTGGGGGGCAGGGGCAGCCCCAGCATTTT. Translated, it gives CASSYSGGQGQPQHF.

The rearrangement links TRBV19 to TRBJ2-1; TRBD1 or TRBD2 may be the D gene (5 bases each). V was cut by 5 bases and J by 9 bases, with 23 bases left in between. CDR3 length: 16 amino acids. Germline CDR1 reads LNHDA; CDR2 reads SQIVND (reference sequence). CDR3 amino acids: CASSGGRGGWNREQFF. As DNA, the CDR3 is TGTGCCAGTAGTGGGGGTAGGGGTGGGTGGAATCGTGAGCAGTTCTTC.

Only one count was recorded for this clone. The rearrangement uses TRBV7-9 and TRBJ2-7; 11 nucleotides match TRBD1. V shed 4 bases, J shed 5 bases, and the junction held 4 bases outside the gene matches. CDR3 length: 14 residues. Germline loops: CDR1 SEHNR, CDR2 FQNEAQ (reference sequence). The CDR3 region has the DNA TGTGCCAGCAGCTGGGACAGGGGGTACCACGAGCAGTACTTC. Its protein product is CASSWDRGYHEQYF.

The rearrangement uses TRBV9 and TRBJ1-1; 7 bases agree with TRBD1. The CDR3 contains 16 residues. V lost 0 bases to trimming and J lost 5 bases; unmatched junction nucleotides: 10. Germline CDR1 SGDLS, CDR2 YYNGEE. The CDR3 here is CASSVGGVTGVTEAFF. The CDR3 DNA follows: TGTGCCAGCAGCGTAGGAGGAGTTACAGGGGTAACTGAAGCTTTCTTT.

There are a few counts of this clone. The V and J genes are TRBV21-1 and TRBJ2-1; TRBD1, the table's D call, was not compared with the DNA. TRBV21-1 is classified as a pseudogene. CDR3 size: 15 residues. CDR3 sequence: CASSNRQAVYNEQFF. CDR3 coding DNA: TGTGCCAGCAGTAATCGACAGGCCGTCTACAATGAGCAGTTCTTC.

This CDR3 is CASTPRLGVSAEAFF. The CDR3, as DNA: TGTGCCAGCACCCCCAGGCTCGGAGTCTCAGCCGAAGCTTTCTTT. J is TRBJ1-1 and V is TRBV5-4; no definite D call. Germline-derived CDR1 and CDR2 are SGHNT and YYREEE (reference sequence). V lost 6 bases, J lost 8 bases, and 23 bases lay in between. This CDR3 spans 15 amino acids.

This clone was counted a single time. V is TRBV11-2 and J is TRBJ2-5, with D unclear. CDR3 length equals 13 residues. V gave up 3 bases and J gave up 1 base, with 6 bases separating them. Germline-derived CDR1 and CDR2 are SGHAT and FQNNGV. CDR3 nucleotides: TGTGCCAGCAGCTTTCGTGGCCAAGAGACCCAGTACTTC. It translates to CASSFRGQETQYF.

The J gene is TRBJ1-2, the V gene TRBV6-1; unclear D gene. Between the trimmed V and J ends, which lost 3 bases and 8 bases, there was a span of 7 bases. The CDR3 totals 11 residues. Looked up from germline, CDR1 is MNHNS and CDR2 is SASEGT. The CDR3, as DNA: TGTGCCAGCAGTGATGGCGGGGGCTACACCTTC. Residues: CASSDGGGYTF.

The CDR3 here is CASSRTDMNTEAFF. In nucleotides, the CDR3 is TGTGCCAGTAGTAGGACCGATATGAACACTGAAGCTTTCTTT. This rearrangement joins TRBV19 to TRBJ1-1; D remains unclear. The CDR3 is made up of 14 amino acids. CDR1 and CDR2 (germline): LNHDA, SQIVND (reference sequence). V lost 4 bases and J lost 0, with 9 bases in between.

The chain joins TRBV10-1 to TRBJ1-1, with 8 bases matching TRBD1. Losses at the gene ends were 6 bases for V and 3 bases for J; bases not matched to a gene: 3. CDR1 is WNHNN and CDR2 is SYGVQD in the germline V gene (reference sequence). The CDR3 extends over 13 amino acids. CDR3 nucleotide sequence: TGCGCCAGCAGGGAGGACAGGGACACTGAAGCTTTCTTT. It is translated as CASREDRDTEAFF.

Here the CDR3 reads CSASGSGAYEQYF. The CDR3 region has the DNA TGCAGTGCTAGTGGGAGTGGGGCCTACGAGCAGTACTTC. The V gene is TRBV20-1, the J gene TRBJ2-7, with D possibly being TRBD2 (5 bases). V lost 3 bases, J lost 2 bases, and 11 bases lay in between. The CDR3 sequence is 13 residues long. Looked up from germline, CDR1 is DFQATT and CDR2 is SNEGSKA (reference sequence).

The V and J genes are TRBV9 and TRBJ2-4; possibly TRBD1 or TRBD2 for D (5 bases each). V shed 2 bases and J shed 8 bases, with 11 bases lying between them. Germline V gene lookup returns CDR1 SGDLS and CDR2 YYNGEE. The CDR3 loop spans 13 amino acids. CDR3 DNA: TGTGCCAGCAGCGTCGAAGGGGACCACATTCAGTACTTC. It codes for CASSVEGDHIQYF.

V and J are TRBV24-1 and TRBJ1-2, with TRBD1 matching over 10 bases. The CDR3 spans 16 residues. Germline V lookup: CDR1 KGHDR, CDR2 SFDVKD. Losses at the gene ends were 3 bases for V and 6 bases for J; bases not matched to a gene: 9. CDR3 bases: TGTGCCACCAGTGATGCACGGACAGGGGGGGTTGATGGCTACACCTTC. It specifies CATSDARTGGVDGYTF.

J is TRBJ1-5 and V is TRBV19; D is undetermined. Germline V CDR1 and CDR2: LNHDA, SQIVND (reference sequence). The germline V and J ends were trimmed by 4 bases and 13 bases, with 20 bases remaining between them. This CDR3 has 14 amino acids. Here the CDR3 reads CASSTVGVAWAQHF. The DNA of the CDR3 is TGTGCCAGTAGTACCGTGGGTGTCGCCTGGGCACAGCATTTT.

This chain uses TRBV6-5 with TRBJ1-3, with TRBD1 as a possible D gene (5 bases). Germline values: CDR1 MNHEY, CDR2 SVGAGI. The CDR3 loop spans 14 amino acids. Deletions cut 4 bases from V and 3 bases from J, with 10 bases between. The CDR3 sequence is CASSLQEGGNTIYF. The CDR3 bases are TGTGCCAGCAGTTTACAGGAGGGTGGAAACACCATATATTTT.

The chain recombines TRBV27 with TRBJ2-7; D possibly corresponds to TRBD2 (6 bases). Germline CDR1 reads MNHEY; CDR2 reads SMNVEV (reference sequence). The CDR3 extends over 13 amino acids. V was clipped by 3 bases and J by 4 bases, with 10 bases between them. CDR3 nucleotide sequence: TGTGCCAGCAGTTTGGGGGGATATTACGAGCAGTACTTC. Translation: CASSLGGYYEQYF.

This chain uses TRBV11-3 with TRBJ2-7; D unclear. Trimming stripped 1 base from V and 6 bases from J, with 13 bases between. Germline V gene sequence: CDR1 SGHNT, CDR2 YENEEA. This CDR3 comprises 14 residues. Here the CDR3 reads CASSLVDGVGEQYF. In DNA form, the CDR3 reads TGTGCCAGCAGCTTAGTTGATGGGGTGGGCGAGCAGTACTTC. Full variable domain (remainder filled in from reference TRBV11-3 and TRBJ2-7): EAGVVQSPRYKIIEKKQPVAFWCNPISGHNTLYWYLQNLGQGPELLIRYENEEAVDDSQLPKDRFSAERLKGVDSTLKIQPAELGDSAVYLCASSLVDGVGEQYFGPGTRLTVT.

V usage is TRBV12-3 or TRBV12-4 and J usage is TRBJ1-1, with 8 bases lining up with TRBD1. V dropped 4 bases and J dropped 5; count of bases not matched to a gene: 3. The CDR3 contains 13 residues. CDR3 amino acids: CASSSDRATEAFF. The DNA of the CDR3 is TGTGCCAGCAGTTCGGACAGGGCTACTGAAGCTTTCTTT.

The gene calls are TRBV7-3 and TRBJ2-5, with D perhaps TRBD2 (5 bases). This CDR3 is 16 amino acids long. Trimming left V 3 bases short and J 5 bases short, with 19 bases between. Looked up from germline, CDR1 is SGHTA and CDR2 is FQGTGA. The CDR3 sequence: CASSLGNTSPGETQYF. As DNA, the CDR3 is TGTGCCAGCAGCTTGGGTAACACATCCCCGGGGGAGACCCAGTACTTC.

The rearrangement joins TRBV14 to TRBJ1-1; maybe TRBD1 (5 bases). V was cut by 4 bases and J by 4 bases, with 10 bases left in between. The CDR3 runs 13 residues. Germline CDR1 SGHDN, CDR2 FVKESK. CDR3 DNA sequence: TGTGCCAGCAGCCTTCCAGGGTTCACTGAAGCTTTCTTT. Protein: CASSLPGFTEAFF.

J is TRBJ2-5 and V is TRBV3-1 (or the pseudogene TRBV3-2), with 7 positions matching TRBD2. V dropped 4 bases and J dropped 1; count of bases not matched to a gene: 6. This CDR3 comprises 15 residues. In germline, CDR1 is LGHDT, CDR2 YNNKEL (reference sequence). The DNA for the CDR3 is TGTGCCAGCAGCCCCCAGGGCGGGGGCCAAGAGACCCAGTACTTC. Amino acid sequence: CASSPQGGGQETQYF.

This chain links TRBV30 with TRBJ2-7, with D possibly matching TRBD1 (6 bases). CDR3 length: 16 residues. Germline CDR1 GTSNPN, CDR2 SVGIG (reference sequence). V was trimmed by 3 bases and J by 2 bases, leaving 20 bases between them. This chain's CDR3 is CAWSDKSMTGTYEQYF. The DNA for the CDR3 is TGTGCCTGGAGCGATAAAAGTATGACAGGAACCTACGAGCAGTACTTC.